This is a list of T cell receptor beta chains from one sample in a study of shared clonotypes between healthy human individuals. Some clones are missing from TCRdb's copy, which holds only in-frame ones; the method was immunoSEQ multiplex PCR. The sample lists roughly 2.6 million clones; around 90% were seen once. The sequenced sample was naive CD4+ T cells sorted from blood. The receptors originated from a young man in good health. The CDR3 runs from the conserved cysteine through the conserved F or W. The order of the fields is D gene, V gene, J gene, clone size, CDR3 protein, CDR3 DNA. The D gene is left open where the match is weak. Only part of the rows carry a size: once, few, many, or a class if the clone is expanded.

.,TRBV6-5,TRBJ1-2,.,CASSWGRPSSYGYTF,TGTGCCAGCAGCTGGGGCAGGCCCTCTAGCTATGGCTACACCTTC
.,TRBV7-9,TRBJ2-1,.,CASSREQGLGNEQFF,TGTGCCAGCAGCCGTGAGCAGGGCCTTGGCAATGAGCAGTTCTTC
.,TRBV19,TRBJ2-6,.,CASSMDSGANVLTF,TGTGCCAGTAGTATGGACTCTGGGGCCAACGTCCTGACTTTC
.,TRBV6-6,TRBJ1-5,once,CASSPDSSGQPQHF,TGTGCCAGCAGTCCGGACAGCTCTGGTCAGCCCCAGCATTTT
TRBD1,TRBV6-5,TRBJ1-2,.,CASSYTAGGYGYTF,TGTGCCAGCAGTTACACCGCAGGGGGCTATGGCTACACCTTC
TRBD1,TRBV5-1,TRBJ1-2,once,CASSLGQGRTF,TGCGCCAGCAGCTTAGGACAGGGAAGAACCTTC
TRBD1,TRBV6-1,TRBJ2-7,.,CASRGGTGIDEQYF,TGTGCCAGCAGAGGCGGGACAGGGATCGACGAGCAGTACTTC
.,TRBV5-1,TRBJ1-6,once,CASSPGGDFFSSPLHF,TGCGCCAGCAGCCCCGGGGGGGATTTCTTTTCCTCACCCCTCCACTTT
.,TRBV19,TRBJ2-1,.,CASSWLQGGGNEQFF,TGTGCCAGTAGTTGGTTACAGGGAGGTGGCAATGAGCAGTTCTTC
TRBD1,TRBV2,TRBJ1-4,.,CASSRDRGGKLFF,TGTGCCAGCAGTAGGGACAGGGGGGGAAAACTGTTTTTT
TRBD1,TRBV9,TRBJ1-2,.,CASSVTPRGQGYGYTF,TGTGCCAGCAGCGTAACCCCCCGTGGACAGGGCTATGGCTACACCTTC
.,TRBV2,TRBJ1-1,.,CASSEAGGAEAFF,TGTGCCAGCAGTGAAGCAGGCGGAGCTGAAGCTTTCTTT
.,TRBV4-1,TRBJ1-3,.,CASSQGRQTPNTIYF,TGCGCCAGCAGCCAAGGGCGACAGACGCCAAACACCATATATTTT
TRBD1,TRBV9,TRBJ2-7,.,CASSVIPGTGAEQYF,TGTGCCAGCAGCGTAATACCCGGGACAGGGGCCGAGCAGTACTTC
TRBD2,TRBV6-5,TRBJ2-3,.,CASTDPTSGSHTQYF,TGTGCCAGCACCGACCCGACTAGCGGTAGTCATACGCAGTATTTT
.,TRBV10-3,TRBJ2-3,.,CAISDGPLGGTDTQYF,TGTGCCATCAGTGACGGGCCCCTTGGTGGCACAGATACGCAGTATTTT
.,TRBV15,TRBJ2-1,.,CATSRGLGNNEQFF,TGTGCCACCAGCAGGGGACTCGGGAACAATGAGCAGTTCTTC
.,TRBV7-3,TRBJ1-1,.,CASSLGGRTEAFF,TGTGCCAGCAGCCTTGGGGGGCGCACTGAAGCTTTCTTT
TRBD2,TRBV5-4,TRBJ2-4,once,CASSFSAGGQNIQYF,TGTGCCAGCAGTTTCTCGGCGGGGGGGCAAAACATTCAGTACTTC
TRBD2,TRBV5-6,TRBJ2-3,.,CASSSERLAGEIDTQYF,TGTGCCAGCAGCTCGGAGCGACTAGCGGGAGAAATAGATACGCAGTATTTT
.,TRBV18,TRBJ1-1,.,CASSPPQGLNTEAFF,TGTGCCAGCTCACCACCTCAGGGGCTGAACACTGAAGCTTTCTTT
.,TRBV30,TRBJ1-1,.,CAWFGQINAEAFF,TGTGCCTGGTTCGGCCAGATCAACGCTGAAGCTTTCTTT
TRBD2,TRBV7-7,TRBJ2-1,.,CASSLGTSGSSYNEQFF,TGTGCTAGCAGCTTGGGGACTAGCGGAAGCTCCTACAATGAGCAGTTCTTC
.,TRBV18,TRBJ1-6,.,CASSPGVQGRGDSPLHF,TGTGCCAGCTCACCAGGAGTGCAAGGCCGCGGGGATTCACCCCTCCACTTT
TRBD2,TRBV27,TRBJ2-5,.,CASSLFASGGPTQYF,TGTGCCAGCAGTTTATTTGCTAGCGGGGGGCCAACCCAGTACTTC
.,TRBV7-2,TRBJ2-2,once,CASSLQLRAGELFF,TGTGCCAGCAGCCTGCAACTAAGGGCCGGGGAGCTGTTTTTT
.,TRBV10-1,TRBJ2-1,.,CASSESLTGGDEQFF,TGCGCCAGCAGTGAGTCGTTGACAGGAGGGGATGAGCAGTTCTTC
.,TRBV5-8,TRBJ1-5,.,CASSLGSYSNQPQHF,TGTGCCAGCAGCTTGGGGTCATATAGCAATCAGCCCCAGCATTTT
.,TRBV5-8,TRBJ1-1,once,CASSFLDSEAFF,TGTGCCAGCAGCTTCCTCGACAGTGAAGCTTTCTTT
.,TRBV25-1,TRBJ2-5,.,CASSEFPRDSFQETQYF,TGTGCCAGCAGTGAATTCCCTCGGGACTCCTTCCAAGAGACCCAGTACTTC
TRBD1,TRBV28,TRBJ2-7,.,CASTSVGTGRNEQYF,TGTGCCAGCACCTCCGTAGGGACAGGAAGGAACGAGCAGTACTTC
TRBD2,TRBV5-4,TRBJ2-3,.,CASSSGLAAQWGTDTQYF,TGTGCCAGCAGCTCTGGACTAGCGGCTCAATGGGGCACAGATACGCAGTATTTT
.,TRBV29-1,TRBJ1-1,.,CSVSGGFVHTEAFF,TGCAGCGTATCAGGAGGGTTTGTTCACACTGAAGCTTTCTTT
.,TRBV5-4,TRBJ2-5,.,CASSLAPIAQETQYF,TGTGCCAGCAGCTTAGCCCCGATCGCCCAAGAGACCCAGTACTTC
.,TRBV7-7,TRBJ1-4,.,CASSLRGPLTNEKLFF,TGTGCTAGCAGCTTACGGGGGCCCCTAACTAATGAAAAACTGTTTTTT
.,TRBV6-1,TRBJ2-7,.,CASSERVAGGGEQYF,TGTGCCAGCAGTGAACGGGTGGCAGGGGGGGGCGAGCAGTACTTC
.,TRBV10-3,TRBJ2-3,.,CAISLSTATDTQYF,TGTGCCATCAGTCTAAGCACTGCCACAGATACGCAGTATTTT
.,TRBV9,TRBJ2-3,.,CASSVGGEDTQYF,TGTGCCAGCAGCGTAGGAGGGGAAGATACGCAGTATTTT
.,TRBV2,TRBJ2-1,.,CASSDWGRAYNEQFF,TGTGCCAGCAGTGACTGGGGACGGGCCTACAATGAGCAGTTCTTC
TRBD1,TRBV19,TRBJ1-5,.,CASSIALGQGRNQPQHF,TGTGCCAGTAGTATAGCCCTGGGACAGGGCCGAAATCAGCCCCAGCATTTT
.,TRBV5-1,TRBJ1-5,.,CASSFRGGQPQHF,TGCGCCAGCAGCTTTCGGGGCGGACAGCCCCAGCATTTT
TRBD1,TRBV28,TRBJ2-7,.,CASSITGGSIYEQYF,TGTGCCAGCAGTATTACAGGGGGGTCCATATACGAGCAGTACTTC
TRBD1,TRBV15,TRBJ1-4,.,CATSSTGAEKLFF,TGTGCCACCTCGTCTACAGGGGCCGAAAAACTGTTTTTT